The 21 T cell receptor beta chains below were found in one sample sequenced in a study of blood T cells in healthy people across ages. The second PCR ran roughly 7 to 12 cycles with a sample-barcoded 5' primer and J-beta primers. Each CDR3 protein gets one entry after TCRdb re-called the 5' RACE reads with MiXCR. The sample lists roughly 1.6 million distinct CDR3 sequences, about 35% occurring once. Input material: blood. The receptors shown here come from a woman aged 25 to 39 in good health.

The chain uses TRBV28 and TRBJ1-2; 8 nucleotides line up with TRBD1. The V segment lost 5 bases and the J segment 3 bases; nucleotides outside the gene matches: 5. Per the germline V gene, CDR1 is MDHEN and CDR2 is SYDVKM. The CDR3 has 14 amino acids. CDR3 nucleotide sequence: TGTGCCAGCAGTGTCGGACAGGGCTACTATGGCTACACCTTC. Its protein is CASSVGQGYYGYTF.

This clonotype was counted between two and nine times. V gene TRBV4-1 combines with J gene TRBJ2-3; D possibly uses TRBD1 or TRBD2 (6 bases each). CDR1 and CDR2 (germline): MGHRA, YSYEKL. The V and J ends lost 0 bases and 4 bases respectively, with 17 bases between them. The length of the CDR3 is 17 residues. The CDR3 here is CASSQEGGGWAADTQYF. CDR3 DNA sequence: TGCGCCAGCAGCCAAGAGGGGGGCGGCTGGGCGGCAGATACGCAGTATTTT.

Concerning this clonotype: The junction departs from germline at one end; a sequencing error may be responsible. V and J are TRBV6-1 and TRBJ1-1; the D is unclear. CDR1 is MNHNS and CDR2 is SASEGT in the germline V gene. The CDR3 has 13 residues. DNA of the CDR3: TGTGCCAGCAGGGAAGAGAGAGGGCAGAAAGCTTTCTTT. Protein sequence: CASREERGQKAFF.

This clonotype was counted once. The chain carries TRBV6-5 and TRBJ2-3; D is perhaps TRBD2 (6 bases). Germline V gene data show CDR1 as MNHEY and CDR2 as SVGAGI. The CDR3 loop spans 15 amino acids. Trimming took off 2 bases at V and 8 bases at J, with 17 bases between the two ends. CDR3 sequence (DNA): TGTGCCAGCAGTTACGGAGCGGGTAATGGAGGTACGCAGTATTTT. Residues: CASSYGAGNGGTQYF.

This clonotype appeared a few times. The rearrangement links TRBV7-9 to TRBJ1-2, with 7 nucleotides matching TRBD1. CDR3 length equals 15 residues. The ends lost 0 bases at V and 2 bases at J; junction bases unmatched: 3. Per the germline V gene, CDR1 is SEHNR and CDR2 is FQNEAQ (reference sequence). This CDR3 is CASSLALTGNYGYTF. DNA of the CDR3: TGTGCCAGCAGCTTAGCTCTGACAGGGAACTATGGCTACACCTTC.

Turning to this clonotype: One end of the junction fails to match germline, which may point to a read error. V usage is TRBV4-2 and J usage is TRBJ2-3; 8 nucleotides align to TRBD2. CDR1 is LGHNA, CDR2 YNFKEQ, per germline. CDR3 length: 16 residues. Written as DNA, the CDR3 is TGTACCAGCAGCCAAGATGGGCGGGGGGACACAGATACGCAGTATTTT. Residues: CTSSQDGRGDTDTQYF.

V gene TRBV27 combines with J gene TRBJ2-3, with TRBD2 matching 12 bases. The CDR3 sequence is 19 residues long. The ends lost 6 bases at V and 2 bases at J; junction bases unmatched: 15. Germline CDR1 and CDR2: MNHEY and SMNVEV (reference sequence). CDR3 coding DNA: TGTGCCAGCAGCGCCGGGACTAGCGGGCCCTGGGTTTACACAGATACGCAGTATTTT. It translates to CASSAGTSGPWVYTDTQYF.

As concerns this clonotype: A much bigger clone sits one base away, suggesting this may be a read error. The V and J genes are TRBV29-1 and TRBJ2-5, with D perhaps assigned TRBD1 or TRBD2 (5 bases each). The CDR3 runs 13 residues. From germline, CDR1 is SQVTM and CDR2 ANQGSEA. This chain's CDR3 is CSVEVDRGETQHF. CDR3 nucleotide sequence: TGCAGCGTTGAAGTAGACAGAGGGGAGACCCAGCACTTC.

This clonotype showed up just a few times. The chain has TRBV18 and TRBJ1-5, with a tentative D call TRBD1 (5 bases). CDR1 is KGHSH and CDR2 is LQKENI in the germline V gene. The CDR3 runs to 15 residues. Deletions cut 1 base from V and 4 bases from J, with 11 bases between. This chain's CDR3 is CASSPQGYGNQPQHF. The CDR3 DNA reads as TGTGCCAGCTCACCACAGGGGTACGGGAATCAGCCCCAGCATTTT.

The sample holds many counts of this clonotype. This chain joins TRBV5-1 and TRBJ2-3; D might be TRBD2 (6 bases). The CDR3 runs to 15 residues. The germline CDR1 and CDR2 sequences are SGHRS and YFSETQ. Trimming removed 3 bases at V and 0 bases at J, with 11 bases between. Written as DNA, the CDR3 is TGCGCCAGCAGCTATCTAGCGACTAGCACAGATACGCAGTATTTT. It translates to CASSYLATSTDTQYF. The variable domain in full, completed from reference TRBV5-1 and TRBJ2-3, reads KAGVTQTPRYLIKTRGQQVTLSCSPISGHRSVSWYQQTPGQGLQFLFEYFSETQRNKGNFPGRFSGRQFSNSRSEMNVSTLELGDSALYLCASSYLATSTDTQYFGPGTRLTVL.

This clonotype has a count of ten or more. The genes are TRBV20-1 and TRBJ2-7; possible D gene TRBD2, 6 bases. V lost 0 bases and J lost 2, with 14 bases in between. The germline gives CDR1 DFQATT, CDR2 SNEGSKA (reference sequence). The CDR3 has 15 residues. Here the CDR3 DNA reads TGCAGTGCTAGAGACGGAGGGACGGCACCCTACGAGCAGTACTTC. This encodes CSARDGGTAPYEQYF.

CDR3 bases: TGTGCCAGCAGCTTCCTTAGCGGGGTTAGCACAGATACGCAGTATTTT. Encoded protein: CASSFLSGVSTDTQYF. J is TRBJ2-3 and V is TRBV7-8, with TRBD2 matching 8 bases. CDR3 length: 16 amino acids. Germline V gene data show CDR1 as SGHVS and CDR2 as FQNEAQ. J was trimmed by 0 bases and V by 3 bases; bases with no gene match: 5.

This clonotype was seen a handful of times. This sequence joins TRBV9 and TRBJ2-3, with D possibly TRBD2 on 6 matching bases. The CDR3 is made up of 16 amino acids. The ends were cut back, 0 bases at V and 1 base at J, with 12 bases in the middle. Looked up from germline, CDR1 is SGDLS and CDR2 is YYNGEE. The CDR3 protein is CASSVGGARGTDTQYF. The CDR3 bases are TGTGCCAGCAGCGTAGGCGGGGCCCGAGGCACAGATACGCAGTATTTT.

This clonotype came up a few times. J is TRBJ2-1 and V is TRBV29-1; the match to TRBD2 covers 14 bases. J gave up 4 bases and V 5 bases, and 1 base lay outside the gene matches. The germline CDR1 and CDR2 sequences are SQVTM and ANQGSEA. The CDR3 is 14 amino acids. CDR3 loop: CSVRTSGRYNEQFF. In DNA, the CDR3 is TGCAGCGTTAGGACTAGCGGGAGGTACAATGAGCAGTTCTTC.

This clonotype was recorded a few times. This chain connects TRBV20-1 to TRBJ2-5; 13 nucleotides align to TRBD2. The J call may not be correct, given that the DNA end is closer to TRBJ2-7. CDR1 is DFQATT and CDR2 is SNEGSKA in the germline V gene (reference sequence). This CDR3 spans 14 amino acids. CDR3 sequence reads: CSATTSGGPNEQYF. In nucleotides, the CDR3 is TGCAGTGCTACGACTAGCGGGGGGCCCAACGAGCAGTACTTC.

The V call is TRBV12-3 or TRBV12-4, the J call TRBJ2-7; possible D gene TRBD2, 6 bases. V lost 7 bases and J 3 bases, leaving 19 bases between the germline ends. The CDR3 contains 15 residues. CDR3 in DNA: TGTGCCAGCAATTACGGCGGGACCCTCGGCTACGAGCAGTACTTC. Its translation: CASNYGGTLGYEQYF.

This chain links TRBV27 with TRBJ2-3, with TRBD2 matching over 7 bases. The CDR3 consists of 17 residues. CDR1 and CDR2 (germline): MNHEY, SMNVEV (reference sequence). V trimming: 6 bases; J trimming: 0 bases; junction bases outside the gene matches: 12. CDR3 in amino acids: CASRSRGAGSSTDTQYF. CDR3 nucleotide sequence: TGTGCCAGCAGGAGCCGGGGAGCGGGATCTAGCACAGATACGCAGTATTTT.

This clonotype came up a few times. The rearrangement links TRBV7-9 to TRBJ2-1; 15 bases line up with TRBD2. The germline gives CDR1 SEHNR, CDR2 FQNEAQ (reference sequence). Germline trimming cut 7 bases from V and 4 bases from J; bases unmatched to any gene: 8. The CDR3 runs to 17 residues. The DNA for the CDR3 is TGTGCCAGCAACGGACTAGCGGGAGGGCGTGGGTACAATGAGCAGTTCTTC. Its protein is CASNGLAGGRGYNEQFF.

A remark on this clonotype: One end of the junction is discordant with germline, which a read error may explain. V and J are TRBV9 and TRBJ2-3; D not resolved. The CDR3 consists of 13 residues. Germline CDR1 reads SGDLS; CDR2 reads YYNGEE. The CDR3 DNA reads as TGCGCCAGCAGCGAGGCAGACACAGATACGCAGTATTTT. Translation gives CASSEADTDTQYF.

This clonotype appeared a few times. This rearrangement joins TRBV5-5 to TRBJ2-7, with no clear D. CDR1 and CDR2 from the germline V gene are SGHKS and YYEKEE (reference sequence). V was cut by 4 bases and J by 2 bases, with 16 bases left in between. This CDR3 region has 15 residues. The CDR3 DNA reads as TGTGCCAGCAGCCCGGATTGGATGGGTCCCTACGAGCAGTACTTC. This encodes CASSPDWMGPYEQYF.

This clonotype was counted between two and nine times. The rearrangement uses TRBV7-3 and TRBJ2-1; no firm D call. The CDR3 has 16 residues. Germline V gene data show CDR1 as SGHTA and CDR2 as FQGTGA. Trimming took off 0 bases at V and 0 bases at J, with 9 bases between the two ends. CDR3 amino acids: CASSLTGRNSYNEQFF. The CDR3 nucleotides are TGTGCCAGCAGCTTAACGGGCCGAAACTCCTACAATGAGCAGTTCTTC.